A selection of T cell receptor beta chains follows, all from one sample in a study of graft-versus-host responses after intestinal transplantation. Antigens for these TCRs are unknown. The protocol was immunoSEQ multiplex PCR, while the TCRdb copy is restricted to in-frame clones and leaves out a portion. Of roughly 80,000 clones detected, more than 75% appear once; the ten largest clones hold more than 7%. The sequencing here drew on unstimulated CD8+ T cells sorted from spleen or lymph node cells, taken before transplant. Source of these receptors: a human donor who was the organ donor for an intestinal transplant. CDR3s include the opening cysteine and the closing phenylalanine or tryptophan. Each record gives: V gene, J gene, clone size, CDR3 length, D gene, CDR3 DNA, CDR3 protein. The D gene is left open where the match is weak. Expanded clones are given a class, and other clones once, few, many or no size at all.

>TRBV27|TRBJ2-2|NA|17|NA
TGTGCCAGCAGTTTCCGAACAGCAAGGAAGAACACCGGGGAGCTGTTTTTT
CASSFRTARKNTGELFF
>TRBV5-1|TRBJ2-3|NA|18|NA
TGCGCCAGCAGCTTATTTCCGAGGGGCCTTGAGGGTGCAGATACGCAGTATTTT
CASSLFPRGLEGADTQYF
>TRBV19|TRBJ2-7|few|13|TRBD1
TGTGCCAGTAGGGGACAGGGGGCACACGAGCAGTACTTC
CASRGQGAHEQYF
>TRBV30|TRBJ1-1|NA|12|NA
TGTGCCTGGAGTCCCCTGGGCACTGAAGCTTTCTTT
CAWSPLGTEAFF
>TRBV5-1|TRBJ2-7|NA|12|NA
TGCGCCAGCAGCTTGGATGCACTCGAGCAGTACTTC
CASSLDALEQYF
>TRBV28|TRBJ1-4|NA|13|NA
TGTGCCAGCAGTTTATTGGGGGGTGAAAAACTGTTTTTT
CASSLLGGEKLFF
>TRBV7-3|TRBJ2-1|NA|15|NA
TGTGCCAGCAGTCGCGGGGGCCCCACCCACAATGAGCAGTTCTTC
CASSRGGPTHNEQFF
>TRBV28|TRBJ2-1|NA|13|NA
TGTGCCATCTTACGGGATACAATGAATGAGCAGTTCTTC
CAILRDTMNEQFF
>TRBV18|TRBJ1-1|NA|15|TRBD1
TGTGCCAGCTCACCGGGACAGGGTGAGAACACTGAAGCTTTCTTT
CASSPGQGENTEAFF
>TRBV30|TRBJ2-7|NA|11|NA
TGTGCCTGGAGTGTACTCCACGAGCAGTACTTC
CAWSVLHEQYF
>TRBV28|TRBJ2-7|few|15|TRBD1
TGTGCCAGCAGTTTATTCTCTGGGACAGACTACGAGCAGTACTTC
CASSLFSGTDYEQYF
>TRBV27|TRBJ2-2|NA|13|TRBD1
TGTGCCAGCGCAAGACAGGGCCCCGGGGAGCTGTTTTTT
CASARQGPGELFF
>TRBV7-8|TRBJ2-7|NA|11|NA
TGTGCCAGCAGCGCGGCCTACGAGCAGTACTTC
CASSAAYEQYF
>TRBV4-1|TRBJ1-4|NA|18|NA
TGCGCCAGCAGCCAAGAGTGGCTTTACAGCCCTCGGCGTGAAAAACTGTTTTTT
CASSQEWLYSPRREKLFF
>TRBV5-1|TRBJ2-1|NA|14|NA
TGCGCCAGCAGCTTGGGGCAGGGCTACAATGAGCAGTTCTTC
CASSLGQGYNEQFF
>TRBV9|TRBJ1-1|NA|17|TRBD1
TGTGCCAGCAGCCCTTGGACAGGGTCTAGTGGAAACACTGAAGCTTTCTTT
CASSPWTGSSGNTEAFF
>TRBV6-6|TRBJ2-5|NA|15|TRBD1
TGTGCCAGCAGCACCGGGACAGGACAAGCGGAGACCCAGTACTTC
CASSTGTGQAETQYF
>TRBV30|TRBJ2-7|NA|13|NA
TGTGCCTGGAGTGTGGGTCCGGGGTACGAGCAGTACTTC
CAWSVGPGYEQYF
>TRBV18|TRBJ2-7|NA|14|NA
TGTGCCAGCTCACCATCAGGGGACTTCTACGAGCAGTACTTC
CASSPSGDFYEQYF
>TRBV2|TRBJ1-1|NA|12|NA
TGTGCCAGCGGACTGTTGAACACTGAAGCTTTCTTT
CASGLLNTEAFF
>TRBV28|TRBJ1-1|few|15|TRBD1
TGTGCCAGCAGCCATGGGACAGAACTTTACACTGAAGCTTTCTTT
CASSHGTELYTEAFF
>TRBV6-5|TRBJ1-2|NA|16|NA
TGTGCCAGCAGTTACTCGAATCGCGGTAGGGCTAATGGCTACACCTTC
CASSYSNRGRANGYTF
>TRBV7-8|TRBJ2-7|NA|14|TRBD2
TGTGCCAGCAGCTCGAGACTAGCGGACTACGAGCAGTACTTC
CASSSRLADYEQYF
>TRBV6-1|TRBJ2-5|few|15|TRBD2
TGTGCCAGCAGTGAACTAGCGGGGGGCAGCGAGACCCAGTACTTC
CASSELAGGSETQYF
>TRBV29-1|TRBJ1-4|NA|13|NA
TGCAGCGTTCAACCGGACGGTCATGAAAAACTGTTTTTT
CSVQPDGHEKLFF
>TRBV2|TRBJ1-1|once|18|TRBD1
TGTGCCAGCAGTCCTCACAGGGGAGTGACGCTAGCTATGACTGAAGCTTTCTTT
CASSPHRGVTLAMTEAFF
>TRBV27|TRBJ2-7|NA|13|NA
TGTGCCAGCAGTTTTGGAGGGGGCCGGGAGCAGTACTTC
CASSFGGGREQYF
>TRBV4-1|TRBJ1-1|NA|17|TRBD1
TGCGCCAGCAGCTTACACGGGACAGGGACCCTCCGGACTGAAGCTTTCTTT
CASSLHGTGTLRTEAFF
>TRBV6-1|TRBJ2-7|NA|14|NA
TGTGCCAGCAGCCGGACCATGGGGTCCTACGAGCAGTACTTC
CASSRTMGSYEQYF
>TRBV7-9|TRBJ1-1|few|12|NA
TGTGCCAGCAGCCCAGGCGGCCCTGAAGCTTTCTTT
CASSPGGPEAFF
>TRBV19|TRBJ1-2|NA|18|TRBD1
TGTGCCAGTACTCGCATCCCTCAGGGGGGACCCCTATTCTATGGCTACACCTTC
CASTRIPQGGPLFYGYTF
>TRBV13|TRBJ2-1|NA|15|TRBD1
TGTGCCAGCAGCAGTCTGGACAGGGGCTACAATGAGCAGTTCTTC
CASSSLDRGYNEQFF
>TRBV7-2|TRBJ2-7|NA|16|TRBD2
TGTGCCAGCAGCTCTCTAGCGGGGGGCCCCGTCTACGAGCAGTACTTC
CASSSLAGGPVYEQYF
>TRBV19|TRBJ1-1|NA|15|NA
TGTGCCAGTAGTATCGGGAACCCGATTTACACTGAAGCTTTCTTT
CASSIGNPIYTEAFF
>TRBV6-1|TRBJ2-6|few|15|NA
TGTGCCAGCAGTGAAAGCACGGCTGGGGCCAACGTCCTGACTTTC
CASSESTAGANVLTF
>TRBV5-1|TRBJ2-7|NA|15|NA
TGCGCCAGCAGCTTGGGCAGCCGAAATTACTACGAGCAGTACTTC
CASSLGSRNYYEQYF
>TRBV2|TRBJ1-2|once|11|NA
TGTGCCAGCAGTGAATTAAAAGGACGGAACTTC
CASSELKGRNF
>TRBV7-7|TRBJ2-1|NA|13|TRBD2
TGTGCCAGCAGCCCTAGCGGGGTCAATGAGCAGTTCTTC
CASSPSGVNEQFF
>TRBV27|TRBJ2-2|NA|16|NA
TGTGCCAGCAGCTCGGCCGGGGGCGTTGTGTCCGGGGAGCTGTTTTTT
CASSSAGGVVSGELFF
>TRBV4-2|TRBJ2-3|NA|16|NA
TGTGCCAGCAGCCAAGAAAGGGGTCAGGGATCGGATACGCAGTATTTT
CASSQERGQGSDTQYF
>TRBV27|TRBJ2-1|NA|15|NA
TGTGCCAGCAGGGTCCGGGGGAACTCCTACAATGAGCAGTTCTTC
CASRVRGNSYNEQFF
>TRBV27|TRBJ1-5|NA|15|NA
TGTGCCAGCATTAGATTCGGAGGTAGCAATCAGCCCCAGCATTTT
CASIRFGGSNQPQHF
>TRBV2|TRBJ1-1|NA|13|TRBD1
TGTGCCAGCAGCGACAGGGATAGTGTAGGAGCTTTCTTT
CASSDRDSVGAFF
>TRBV13|TRBJ2-1|few|13|NA
TGTGCCAGCAGCCCCGGGACCTACAATGAGCAGTTCTTC
CASSPGTYNEQFF
>TRBV6-1|TRBJ1-1|few|14|NA
TGTGCCAGCAGTGAAAGCAGGGTTCTAGCTGAAGCTTTCTTT
CASSESRVLAEAFF
>TRBV4-2|TRBJ2-1|medium-sized|16|TRBD2
TGTGCCAGCAGCCAAGATGGGACTAGCGGCTACAATGAGCAGTTCTTC
CASSQDGTSGYNEQFF
>TRBV28|TRBJ2-2|NA|15|NA
TGTGCCAGCAGTTTATTCCAGACCGTCACCGGGGAGCTGTTTTTT
CASSLFQTVTGELFF
>TRBV6-1|TRBJ2-3|NA|17|NA
TGTGCCAGCAGTGAAAGTCGACAGCGGAGATTCCCAGATACGCAGTATTTT
CASSESRQRRFPDTQYF
>TRBV6-5|TRBJ2-2|NA|16|NA
TGTGCCAGCAGTTTTCTTACCGGGGGTTGGGGCGGGGAGCTGTTTTTT
CASSFLTGGWGGELFF
>TRBV15|TRBJ1-5|NA|17|NA
TGTGCCACCAGCAGAGCCCCAGAGGGGGTGAGCAATCAGCCCCAGCATTTT
CATSRAPEGVSNQPQHF
>TRBV28|TRBJ1-5|NA|16|NA
TGTGCCAGCAATCCCGGACAGATCTATAGCAATCAGCCCCAGCATTTT
CASNPGQIYSNQPQHF
>TRBV5-1|TRBJ1-6|NA|15|NA
TGCGCCAGCAGCTTGGGGCCACCGTATAATTCACCCCTCCACTTT
CASSLGPPYNSPLHF
>TRBV7-9|TRBJ1-5|NA|14|NA
TGTGCCAGCAGCTTAGCAGGGTTAAATCAGCCCCAGCATTTT
CASSLAGLNQPQHF
>TRBV2|TRBJ1-6|NA|16|NA
TGTGCCAGCAGCGACGCAGGCGTCCTATGGGATTCACCCCTCCACTTT
CASSDAGVLWDSPLHF